These 5 T cell receptor beta chains came from one sample sequenced in a study of monozygotic twins with inflammatory bowel disease. From its re-call of the 5' RACE reads, TCRdb lists each CDR3 protein once, without DNA. The sample's table shows more than 120,000 distinct CDR3 sequences. Sequenced material: blood. The receptors shown here come from a human donor with ulcerative colitis or Crohn's disease, or a healthy co-twin of an affected twin (not recorded which).

The genes are TRBV7-9 and TRBJ2-3; TCRdb's D call, TRBD1, is unchecked because there is no DNA. CDR1 and CDR2 (germline): SEHNR, FQNEAQ (reference sequence). The CDR3 loop spans 13 amino acids. CDR3 in amino acids: CASSPDETDTQYF.

J is TRBJ2-6 and V is TRBV5-1; the D gene TCRdb calls, TRBD1, cannot be checked with no DNA. Germline CDR1 and CDR2: SGHRS and YFSETQ. The CDR3 covers 19 residues. CDR3 sequence reads: CASSPWDRPLRSGANVLTF.

The rearrangement links TRBV29-1 to TRBJ2-7; TCRdb designates TRBD2, a call that cannot be tested without DNA. The germline CDR1 and CDR2 sequences are SQVTM and ANQGSEA. This CDR3 spans 13 amino acids. The CDR3 here is CSGLGLSNYEQYF.

The genes are TRBV10-3 and TRBJ2-1; TCRdb outputs TRBD2, but without DNA this stays unchecked. There are 19 residues in the CDR3. Germline V gives CDR1 ENHRY, CDR2 SYGVKD. This CDR3 reads CAISEGGGAGGSSYNEQFF.

This chain links TRBV4-1 with TRBJ2-5; TCRdb outputs TRBD1, but without DNA this stays unchecked. Germline assignment: CDR1 MGHRA and CDR2 YSYEKL. CDR3 length equals 17 residues. CDR3 sequence reads: CASSQDRPGSYQETQYF.